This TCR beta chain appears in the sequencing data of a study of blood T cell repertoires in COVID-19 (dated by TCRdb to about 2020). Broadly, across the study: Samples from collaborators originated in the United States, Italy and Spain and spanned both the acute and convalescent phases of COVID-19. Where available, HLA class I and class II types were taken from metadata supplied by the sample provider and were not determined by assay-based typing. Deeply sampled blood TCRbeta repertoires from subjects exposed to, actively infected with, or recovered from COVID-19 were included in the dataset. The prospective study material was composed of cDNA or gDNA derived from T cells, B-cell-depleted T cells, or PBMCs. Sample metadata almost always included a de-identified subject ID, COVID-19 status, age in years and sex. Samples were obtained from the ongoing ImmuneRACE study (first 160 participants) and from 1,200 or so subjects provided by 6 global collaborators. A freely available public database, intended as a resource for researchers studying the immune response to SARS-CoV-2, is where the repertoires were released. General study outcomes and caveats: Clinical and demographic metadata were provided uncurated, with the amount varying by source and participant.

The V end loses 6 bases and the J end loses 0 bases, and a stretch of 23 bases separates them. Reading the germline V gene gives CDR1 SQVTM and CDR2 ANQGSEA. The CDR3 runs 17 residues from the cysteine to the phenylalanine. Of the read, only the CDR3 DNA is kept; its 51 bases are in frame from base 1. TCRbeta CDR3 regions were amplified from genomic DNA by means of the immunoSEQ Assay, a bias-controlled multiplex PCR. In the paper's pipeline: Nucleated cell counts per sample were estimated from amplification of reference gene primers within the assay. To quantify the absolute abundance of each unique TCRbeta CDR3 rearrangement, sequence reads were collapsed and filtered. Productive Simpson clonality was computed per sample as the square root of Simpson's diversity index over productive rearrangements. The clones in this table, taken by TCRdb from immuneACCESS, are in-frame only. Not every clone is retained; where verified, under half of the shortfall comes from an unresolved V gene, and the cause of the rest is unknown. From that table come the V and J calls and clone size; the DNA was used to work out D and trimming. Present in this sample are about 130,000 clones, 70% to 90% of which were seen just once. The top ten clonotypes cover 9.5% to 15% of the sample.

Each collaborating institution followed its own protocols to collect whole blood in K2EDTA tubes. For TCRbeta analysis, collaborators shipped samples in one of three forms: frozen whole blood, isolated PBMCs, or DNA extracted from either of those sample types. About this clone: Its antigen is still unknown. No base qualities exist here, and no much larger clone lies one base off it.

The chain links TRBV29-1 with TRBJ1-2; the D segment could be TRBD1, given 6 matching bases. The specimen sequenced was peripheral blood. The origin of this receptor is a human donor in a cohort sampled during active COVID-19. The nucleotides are TGCAGCGTCGCAAAAACCCCACAGGGTTCAGCTAACTATGGCTACACCTTC. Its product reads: CSVAKTPQGSANYGYTF.